This T cell receptor (beta chain) was observed in a study of STAT5B mutations in CD4+ large granular lymphocyte leukemia (dated by TCRdb to the early 2020s). Regarding the study in general: Among healthy controls, the CDR3 'QG' motif was associated with a particular HLA allele. Flow cytometry on FACSCanto II or FACSVerse showed that the purified fractions were more than 95% pure among lymphocytes. TCRbeta repertoires of CD4+ T-cell large granular lymphocyte leukemia patients were compared with those of healthy blood donors.

On the study overall, not on this receptor specifically: Greater clonality appeared to be present in CD4-sorted patient repertoires than in healthy CD4+ repertoires, and the difference was retained after the putative leukemic clones were removed. Enrichment of TRBV06-family usage was observed among the top patient clones (8/27) relative to healthy controls (2/35). Main leukemic clonotypes were private to each patient, although roughly 25% appeared at low frequency in other patients' non-leukemic repertoires. The data were not HLA-matched, and the relatively small sample size could explain the higher clonality seen in CD4+ compared with CD8+ T-LGLL.

The immunoSEQ assay at survey resolution was applied to genomic DNA for sequencing of TCRbeta rearrangements. In the paper's pipeline: A lowest detectable productive clonotype frequency of 2.59 x 10-5 was observed in the TCR sequencing data. Only productive TCRbeta rearrangements, meaning sequences that were complete and in-frame, were kept for the analyses. Clonality for each sample was calculated as Simpson clonality in the immunoSEQ Analyzer version 3.0. Clones were binned by frequency as very rare, small, medium, large (1-20%) or hyperexpanded (>20%). Generation probabilities were estimated with OLGA 1.2.3, V-gene circos plots were made with VDJtools, specificities were looked up in VDJdb, and CDR3 motifs were identified with GLIPH. This is the immuneACCESS table as TCRdb keeps it, with only in-frame sequences that have V and J called. A part of the clones is gone; compared with another copy, unresolved V genes explain less than half, and the rest is unexplained. That table supplies the V and J calls and clone size; D and trimming were determined from the DNA. In all, the sample holds 28,000 or so clones, and roughly 79% of those were seen once. The top ten hold around 1% of the sample.

The germline V end is reduced by 6 bases and the J end by 5 bases; junction bases left unmatched: 6. Looking up the germline V gene yields CDR1 MNHNS and CDR2 SASEGT. From cysteine to phenylalanine, the CDR3 is 13 amino acids long. Left in the record is the CDR3 DNA by itself, 39 bases read in frame from the first base. Buffy coats from 37 blood donors, supplied by the Finnish Red Cross blood service, were used as healthy controls. All TCR-sequenced material derived from peripheral blood: patient blood samples and healthy donor buffy coats. Peripheral blood mononuclear cells were isolated by Ficoll-Hypaque gradient centrifugation. CD4+ cells were purified magnetically from the buffy coats of healthy controls. The Gentra Puregene Cell and Tissue kit was used to extract genomic DNA, and a Qubit 2.0 fluorometer was used to measure the amount of genomic DNA. As for this clone: What this receptor recognizes is not known. No much larger clone exists at a distance of one base, and base qualities are not known.

Sequencing was done on a sample of CD4+ T cells from blood buffy coats. The sequence joins TRBV6-1 to TRBJ1-1; 7 bases in the middle match TRBD1. The source of this sequence is a human donor in good health. CDR3 reads: CASSDRVRTEAFF. The sequenced DNA: TGTGCCAGCAGCGACAGGGTGAGAACTGAAGCTTTCTTT.